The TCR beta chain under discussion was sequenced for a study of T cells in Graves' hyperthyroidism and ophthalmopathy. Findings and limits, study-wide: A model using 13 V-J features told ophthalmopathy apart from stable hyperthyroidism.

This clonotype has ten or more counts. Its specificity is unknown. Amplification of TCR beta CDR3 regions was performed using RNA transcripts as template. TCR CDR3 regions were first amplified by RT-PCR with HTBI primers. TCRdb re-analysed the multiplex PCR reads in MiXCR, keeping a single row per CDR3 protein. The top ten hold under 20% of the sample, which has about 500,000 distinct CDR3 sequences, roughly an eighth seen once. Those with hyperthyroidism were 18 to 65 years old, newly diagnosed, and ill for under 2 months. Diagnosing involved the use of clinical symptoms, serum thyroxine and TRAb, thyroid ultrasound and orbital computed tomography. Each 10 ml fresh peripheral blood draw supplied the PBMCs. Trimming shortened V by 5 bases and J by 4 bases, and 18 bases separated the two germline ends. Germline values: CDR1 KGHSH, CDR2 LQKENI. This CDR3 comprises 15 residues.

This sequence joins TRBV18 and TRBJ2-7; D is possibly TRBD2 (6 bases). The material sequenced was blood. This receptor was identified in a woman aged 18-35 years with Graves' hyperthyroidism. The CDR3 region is CASSSSGLAKYEQYF. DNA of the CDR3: TGTGCCAGCTCATCCTCCGGTCTAGCGAAGTACGAGCAGTACTTC.